These 30 T cell receptor beta chains share one sample of origin, sequenced in a study of blood T cells in healthy people across ages. A second 7 to 11 cycle PCR used barcoded and J-beta primers. One entry per CDR3 protein, called by TCRdb with MiXCR from the 5' RACE reads. The sample holds about 1.4 million distinct CDR3 sequences, roughly 64% seen once. Sequenced material: blood. The receptors come from a man aged 18 to 30 in good health.

V usage is TRBV7-7 and J usage is TRBJ2-1; D remains unclear. V was trimmed by 4 bases and J by 9 bases, leaving 16 bases between them. Germline CDR1 and CDR2: SSHAT and FNYEAQ (reference sequence). The length of the CDR3 is 14 residues. Here the CDR3 DNA reads TGTGCCAGCAGCTCCGGGCCAACCGGCGGTGAGCAGTTCTTC. It codes for CASSSGPTGGEQFF.

This clonotype was observed a single time. CDR3 nucleotide sequence: TGTGCCAGCAGTTACTCGATAGGGAGGGGGGCATACAATGAGCAGTTCTTC. It specifies CASSYSIGRGAYNEQFF. The chain couples TRBV6-2 or TRBV6-3 to TRBJ2-1; D perhaps matches TRBD2 (7 bases). This CDR3 has 17 residues. V was cut by 0 bases and J by 4 bases, with 16 bases left in between. Germline V gene lookup returns CDR1 MNHEY and CDR2 SVGEGT.

The chain links TRBV28 to TRBJ2-5; 11 bases map to TRBD1. Germline V gives CDR1 MDHEN, CDR2 SYDVKM. This CDR3 is 17 amino acids long. With V trimmed by 5 bases and J by 3 bases, 11 bases remained unmatched. Written as DNA, the CDR3 is TGTGCCAGCAGTCGGGACAGGGGGTGGAGGCAAGAAGAGACCCAGTACTTC. Translating it yields CASSRDRGWRQEETQYF.

This clonotype was seen a few times. The chain has TRBV20-1 and TRBJ2-3; D tentatively fits TRBD1 or TRBD2 (5 bases each). V was shortened by 0 bases and J by 3 bases, with 13 bases between the two germline ends. This CDR3 contains 15 residues. Germline V lookup: CDR1 DFQATT, CDR2 SNEGSKA (reference sequence). DNA of the CDR3: TGCAGTGCTAGAGATCTGAGGGGCGGTACAGATACGCAGTATTTT. Its translation is CSARDLRGGTDTQYF.

The genes are TRBV4-1 and TRBJ2-4, with D perhaps assigned TRBD1 or TRBD2 (5 bases each). The J call may be faulty, since TRBJ2-7 better matches the DNA end. The CDR3 is made up of 16 amino acids. Germline lookup yields CDR1 MGHRA and CDR2 YSYEKL. The CDR3 protein is CASSLAWDVRLYEQYF. For the CDR3, the DNA is TGCGCCAGCAGCCTTGCCTGGGACGTGAGGCTCTACGAGCAGTACTTC.

Concerning this clonotype: One junction end disagrees with the germline gene, perhaps due to a read error. The genes are TRBV5-1 and TRBJ2-1; 11 bases are shared with TRBD1. The CDR3 sequence is 14 residues long. Germline CDR1 and CDR2: SGHRS and YFSETQ. The CDR3 DNA is TGCGTCAGCGGACAGGGGGCGCGGTACAATGAGCAGTTCTTC. Translating it yields CVSGQGARYNEQFF.

This chain uses TRBV14 with TRBJ2-1; D gene uncertain. The germline V gene has CDR1 SGHDN and CDR2 FVKESK. The CDR3 runs to 15 residues. V dropped 1 base and J dropped 9 bases, with 16 bases sitting between them. The CDR3 DNA reads TGTGCCAGCAGCCAAGCCGCGCTCAGTTTCAGTGAGCAGTTCTTC. As protein: CASSQAALSFSEQFF. Full variable domain (outside the CDR3, taken from reference TRBV14 and TRBJ2-1): EAGVTQFPSHSVIEKGQTVTLRCDPISGHDNLYWYRRVMGKEIKFLLHFVKESKQDESGMPNNRFLAERTGGTYSTLKVQPAELEDSGVYFCASSQAALSFSEQFFGPGTRLTVL.

The CDR3 region is CASFSSTGEYTDTQYF. DNA of the CDR3: TGTGCCAGCTTCTCTTCCACGGGAGAGTACACAGATACGCAGTATTTT. The chain links TRBV7-9 to TRBJ2-3, with a weak D call TRBD2 (6 bases). Germline CDR1 is SEHNR and CDR2 is FQNEAQ (reference sequence). The CDR3 runs to 16 residues. V was trimmed by 8 bases and J by 2 bases, leaving 20 bases between them.

The sample holds a few counts of this clonotype. The chain carries TRBV9 and TRBJ2-7; possibly TRBD1 for D (5 bases). Per the germline V gene, CDR1 is SGDLS and CDR2 is YYNGEE. The CDR3 is 15 residues long. V was clipped by 7 bases and J by 1 base, with 18 bases between them. CDR3 protein: CASRHPDIYSYEQYF. DNA of the CDR3: TGTGCCAGCCGCCACCCGGACATATATTCCTACGAGCAGTACTTC.

The chain links TRBV20-1 to TRBJ2-1; TRBD2 aligns across 10 bases. The J segment lost 1 base and the V segment lost 3 bases, leaving 18 bases of the junction unmatched. The CDR3 contains 20 residues. Germline assignment: CDR1 DFQATT and CDR2 SNEGSKA (reference sequence). The CDR3 loop is CSARGRGRLAGDRSYNEQFF. The CDR3 coding sequence is TGCAGTGCTAGGGGCCGGGGGAGGCTAGCGGGAGATCGGTCCTACAATGAGCAGTTCTTC.

The chain links TRBV29-1 to TRBJ2-1, with D hard to call. Germline CDR1 and CDR2: SQVTM and ANQGSEA. Trimming took 1 base from V and 6 from J, leaving 4 bases between them. This CDR3 contains 11 residues. The CDR3 DNA sequence: TGCAGCGTTGAAGGGACCAATGAGCAGTTCTTC. Residues: CSVEGTNEQFF.

This clonotype was recorded only once. The chain employs TRBV15 and TRBJ2-5, with 7 bases aligning to TRBD1. This CDR3 is built from 13 residues. The J segment lost 2 bases and the V segment lost 6 bases, leaving 3 bases of the junction unmatched. Germline V lookup: CDR1 LNHNV, CDR2 YYDKDF (reference sequence). The CDR3 is CATSPGQQETQYF. The CDR3 nucleotides are TGTGCCACCAGTCCGGGACAGCAAGAGACCCAGTACTTC.

V usage is TRBV18 and J usage is TRBJ1-1, with 10 bases matching TRBD1. CDR1 and CDR2 from the germline V gene are KGHSH and LQKENI. This CDR3 region has 18 residues. V lost 3 bases and J lost 0; bases outside the gene matches: 10. This CDR3 is CASSPTGTGELLNTEAFF. CDR3 DNA: TGTGCCAGCTCACCCACCGGGACAGGGGAACTTCTGAACACTGAAGCTTTCTTT.

This sequence joins TRBV7-2 and TRBJ1-5; D might be TRBD1 (6 bases). CDR3 length equals 14 residues. Trimming pared 5 bases from V and 7 bases from J, leaving 15 bases between. Germline values: CDR1 SGHTA, CDR2 FQGNSA. The CDR3 loop is CASSEQGWGQPQHF. CDR3 DNA sequence: TGTGCCAGCAGCGAACAGGGTTGGGGCCAGCCCCAGCATTTT.

The chain employs TRBV27 and TRBJ1-1; maybe TRBD1 (6 bases). V was pared by 7 bases and J by 1 base, with 16 bases between. CDR1 and CDR2 (germline): MNHEY, SMNVEV (reference sequence). The CDR3 is 15 amino acids. CDR3 coding DNA: TGTGCCAGCACTCTTGATCCGGGACAGAACACTGAAGCTTTCTTT. Protein: CASTLDPGQNTEAFF.

As concerns this clonotype: A read error is likely, as this CDR3 ends without the conserved phenylalanine or tryptophan. The chain recombines TRBV15 with TRBJ2-3; 7 bases line up with TRBD2. The CDR3 totals 16 residues. Germline-derived CDR1 and CDR2 are LNHNV and YYDKDF (reference sequence). V shed 1 base, J shed 6 bases, and the junction held 10 bases outside the gene matches. The CDR3 nucleotides are TGTGCCACCAGCAGAGTATATGCGGGAGTTTGGGATACGCAGTATGTT. This gives the protein CATSRVYAGVWDTQYV.

This sequence joins TRBV20-1 and TRBJ2-7; D is uncertain. This CDR3 is 12 amino acids long. Germline CDR1 is DFQATT and CDR2 is SNEGSKA (reference sequence). The V and J ends lost 3 bases and 2 bases respectively, with 8 bases between them. CDR3 loop: CSASGETYEQYF. CDR3 in DNA: TGCAGTGCTAGCGGCGAGACCTACGAGCAGTACTTC.

This sequence joins TRBV3-1 and TRBJ1-2, with 8 positions matching TRBD1. Germline CDR1 is LGHDT and CDR2 is YNNKEL (reference sequence). The CDR3 runs to 16 residues. After removal of 0 bases from V and 5 bases from J, the junction contained 8 bases not matched to a gene. CDR3 residues: CASSQDGQGSLYGYTF. The CDR3 bases are TGTGCCAGCAGCCAAGACGGACAGGGATCCCTATATGGCTACACCTTC.

The J gene is TRBJ1-1, the V gene TRBV27; no firm D call. The V end was cut by 0 bases, the J end by 2 bases, with 10 bases between. CDR1 and CDR2 from the germline V gene are MNHEY and SMNVEV (reference sequence). The CDR3 extends over 15 amino acids. CDR3 protein: CASSLSIESNTEAFF. CDR3 coding DNA: TGTGCCAGCAGTTTATCTATAGAAAGCAACACTGAAGCTTTCTTT.

The J gene is TRBJ2-7, the V gene TRBV4-1; D possibly corresponds to TRBD2 (6 bases). This CDR3 spans 16 amino acids. The V end was cut by 4 bases, the J end by 7 bases, with 23 bases between. CDR1 is MGHRA, CDR2 YSYEKL, per germline. CDR3 amino acids: CASSLRVGGTYNEQYF. The CDR3 region has the DNA TGCGCCAGCAGCCTAAGGGTGGGCGGGACTTACAATGAGCAGTACTTC.

The chain couples TRBV7-9 to TRBJ2-3; possible D gene TRBD2, 5 bases. Germline-derived CDR1 and CDR2 are SEHNR and FQNEAQ (reference sequence). The germline V and J ends were trimmed by 1 base and 5 bases, with 19 bases remaining between them. CDR3 length: 17 amino acids. The CDR3 region has the DNA TGTGCCAGCAGCTTAGAGGGTGGTGGACTCCTGGGAGATACGCAGTATTTT. Protein sequence: CASSLEGGGLLGDTQYF.

This chain uses TRBV20-1 with TRBJ1-5, with 8 nucleotides matching TRBD1. After removal of 0 bases from V and 7 bases from J, the junction contained 5 bases not matched to a gene. Germline V CDR1 and CDR2: DFQATT, SNEGSKA (reference sequence). This CDR3 has 14 amino acids. The CDR3, as DNA: TGCAGTGCTAGAGAGGGCGCAGGGGGCCAGCCCCAGCATTTT. Its translation: CSAREGAGGQPQHF.

The chain uses TRBV7-2 and TRBJ2-7; D call uncertain. This CDR3 has 14 residues. Germline V gene lookup returns CDR1 SGHTA and CDR2 FQGNSA. The V gene lost 5 bases and the J gene lost 0 bases, with 11 bases spanning the gap. This chain's CDR3 is CASSTGAHSYEQYF. CDR3 in DNA: TGTGCCAGCAGCACCGGAGCCCACTCCTACGAGCAGTACTTC.

This clonotype was seen only a few times. The CDR3 reads CSVEAPGGTREKAFF. CDR3 in DNA: TGCAGCGTTGAAGCCCCCGGGGGGACCCGAGAGAAAGCTTTCTTT. This chain connects TRBV29-1 to TRBJ1-1; D possibly corresponds to TRBD1 (5 bases). V lost 1 base, J lost 9 bases, and 21 bases lay in between. Germline CDR1 is SQVTM and CDR2 is ANQGSEA. The CDR3 loop spans 15 amino acids.

V gene TRBV29-1 combines with J gene TRBJ2-7; the D gene is possibly TRBD1 (6 bases). CDR3 size: 13 residues. CDR1 SQVTM and CDR2 ANQGSEA come from the germline V gene. V lost 3 bases and J lost 1, with 10 bases in between. The CDR3 coding sequence is TGCAGCGTTGAGGACAGACAATCCTACGAGCAGTACTTC. Its translation: CSVEDRQSYEQYF.

Remarks on this clonotype: Sequence at one end of the junction differs from germline and may be a read error. The CDR3 region is CVSSLEGGQTDTQYF. In nucleotides, the CDR3 is TGTGTCAGCAGTTTAGAGGGAGGACAAACAGATACGCAGTATTTT. The V and J genes are TRBV27 and TRBJ2-3; D is perhaps TRBD2 (6 bases). CDR3 size: 15 residues. Germline CDR1 MNHEY, CDR2 SMNVEV (reference sequence).

The J gene is TRBJ1-2, the V gene TRBV20-1; possible D gene TRBD1, 6 bases. CDR1 and CDR2 (germline): DFQATT, SNEGSKA (reference sequence). V lost 6 bases, J lost 8 bases, and 13 bases lay in between. This CDR3 is built from 11 residues. The CDR3 DNA reads as TGCAGTGCCAGGACAGTCTTGGGCTACACCTTC. It yields the protein CSARTVLGYTF.

The chain uses TRBV29-1 and TRBJ2-3; D might be TRBD2 (6 bases). In germline, CDR1 is SQVTM, CDR2 ANQGSEA. V was clipped by 4 bases and J by 2 bases, with 19 bases between them. This CDR3 is 16 amino acids long. The CDR3: CSVGNPGEAYTDTQYF. In DNA, the CDR3 is TGCAGCGTTGGTAACCCTGGGGAGGCCTACACAGATACGCAGTATTTT.

This chain links TRBV29-1 with TRBJ2-5, with D possibly called TRBD1 or TRBD2 (5 bases each). V was shortened by 7 bases and J by 5 bases, with 11 bases between the two germline ends. The germline CDR1 and CDR2 sequences are SQVTM and ANQGSEA. This CDR3 is built from 11 residues. The CDR3 loop reads CSASEGETQYF. CDR3 in DNA: TGCAGCGCAAGTGAGGGGGAGACCCAGTACTTC.

This sequence joins TRBV7-2 and TRBJ1-2, with D perhaps matching TRBD1 (6 bases). Looked up from germline, CDR1 is SGHTA and CDR2 is FQGNSA. The V and J ends lost 4 bases and 1 base respectively, with 13 bases between them. CDR3 length equals 15 residues. Here the CDR3 reads CASSSDSLNNYGYTF. As DNA, the CDR3 is TGTGCCAGCAGCTCGGACAGCCTAAATAACTATGGCTACACCTTC.